These 3 T cell receptor beta chains originate from one sample sequenced in a study of long-term antiretroviral therapy in people with HIV (dated by TCRdb to 2021 to 2024). The immunoSEQ hsTCRB v3.0 assay was used at survey level resolution to sequence the TRB variable region. Drawn from immuneACCESS, this table holds only the in-frame rearrangements with V and J called that TCRdb kept. Clones are partly lost; checked studies trace under half to an unresolved V gene and leave the rest unexplained. The sample table shows around 34,000 clones, and around 79% are seen once. The top ten constitute around 3% of the sample. Specimen: unsorted PBMCs, collected 3 years after starting antiretroviral therapy. Source of these receptors: a man in his forties or fifties with HIV.

In DNA, the CDR3 is TGTGCCAGCAGCTTAGATGGGACTAGCCATACGGGCGAGCAGTACTTC. Translation gives CASSLDGTSHTGEQYF. The V and J genes are TRBV7-6 and TRBJ2-7; 9 nucleotides align to TRBD2. CDR3 length: 16 residues. The germline V gene encodes CDR1 SGHVS and CDR2 FNYEAQ. V shed 1 base and J 6 bases; nucleotides not matched to a gene: 10.

This chain connects TRBV18 to TRBJ2-3; tentatively, D is TRBD1 (5 bases). This CDR3 contains 15 residues. The germline V gene encodes CDR1 KGHSH and CDR2 LQKENI. V was clipped by 4 bases and J by 0 bases, with 11 bases between them. Written as DNA, the CDR3 is TGTGCCAGCTCACTCGGCTGGGGCAGCACAGATACGCAGTATTTT. Protein sequence: CASSLGWGSTDTQYF.

This clone is labeled medium-sized. Other nucleotide sequences in the sample specify the same CDR3. This sequence joins TRBV15 and TRBJ1-3; a weak D match, TRBD1 (5 bases). CDR1 is LNHNV and CDR2 is YYDKDF in the germline V gene (reference sequence). With 0 bases removed from V and 4 bases from J, the gap between germline ends came to 13 bases. This CDR3 has 16 residues. DNA for the CDR3: TGTGCCACCAGCAGAGATCGGGCCGGGGCCGGAAACACCATATATTTT. This gives the protein CATSRDRAGAGNTIYF.